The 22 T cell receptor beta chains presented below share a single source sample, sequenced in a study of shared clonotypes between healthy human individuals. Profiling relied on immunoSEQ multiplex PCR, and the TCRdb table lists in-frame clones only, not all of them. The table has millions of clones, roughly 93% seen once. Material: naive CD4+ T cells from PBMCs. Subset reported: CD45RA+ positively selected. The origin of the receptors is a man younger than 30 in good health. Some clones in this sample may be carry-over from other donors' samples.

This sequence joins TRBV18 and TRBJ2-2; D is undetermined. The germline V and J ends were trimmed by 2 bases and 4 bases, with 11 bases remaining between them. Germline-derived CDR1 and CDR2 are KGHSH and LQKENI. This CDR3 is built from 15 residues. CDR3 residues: CASSPERVGTGELFF. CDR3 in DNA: TGTGCCAGCTCACCAGAAAGGGTGGGCACCGGGGAGCTGTTTTTT.

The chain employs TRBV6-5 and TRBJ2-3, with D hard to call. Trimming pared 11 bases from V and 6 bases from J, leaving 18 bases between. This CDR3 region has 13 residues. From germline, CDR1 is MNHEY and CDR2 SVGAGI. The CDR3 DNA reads TGTGCCTCACACGGGCCCGGAACGGATACGCAGTATTTT. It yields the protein CASHGPGTDTQYF.

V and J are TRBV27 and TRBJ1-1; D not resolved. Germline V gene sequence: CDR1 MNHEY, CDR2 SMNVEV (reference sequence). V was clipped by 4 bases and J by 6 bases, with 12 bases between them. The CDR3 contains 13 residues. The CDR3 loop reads CASSSREGPEAFF. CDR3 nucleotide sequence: TGTGCCAGCAGTTCCCGGGAGGGCCCTGAAGCTTTCTTT.

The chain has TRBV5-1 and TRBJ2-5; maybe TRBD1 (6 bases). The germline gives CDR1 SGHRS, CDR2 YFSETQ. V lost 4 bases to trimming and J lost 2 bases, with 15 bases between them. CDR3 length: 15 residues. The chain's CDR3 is CASSHPGTRQETQYF. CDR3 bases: TGCGCCAGCAGCCACCCCGGGACAAGACAAGAGACCCAGTACTTC.

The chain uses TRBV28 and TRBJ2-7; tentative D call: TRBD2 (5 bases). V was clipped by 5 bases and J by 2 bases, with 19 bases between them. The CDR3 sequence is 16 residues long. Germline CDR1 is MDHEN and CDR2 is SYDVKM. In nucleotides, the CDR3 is TGTGCCAGCAGTCCCGTTTTGCGCGGGCTAACCTACGAGCAGTACTTC. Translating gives CASSPVLRGLTYEQYF.

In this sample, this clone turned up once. CDR3 in DNA: TGTGCCAGCAGCCGAACGTATGGGGCCAACGTCCTGACTTTC. It codes for CASSRTYGANVLTF. The chain joins TRBV27 to TRBJ2-6; D is undetermined. Germline V gives CDR1 MNHEY, CDR2 SMNVEV (reference sequence). V was pared by 6 bases and J by 3 bases, with 9 bases between. The CDR3 loop spans 14 amino acids.

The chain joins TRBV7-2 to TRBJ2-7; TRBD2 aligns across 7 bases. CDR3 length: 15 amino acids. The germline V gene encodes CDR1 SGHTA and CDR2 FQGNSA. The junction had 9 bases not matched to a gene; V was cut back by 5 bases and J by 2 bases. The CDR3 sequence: CASSLQGGITYEQYF. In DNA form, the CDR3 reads TGTGCCAGCAGCCTCCAGGGAGGGATAACCTACGAGCAGTACTTC. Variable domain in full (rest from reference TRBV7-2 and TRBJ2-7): GAGVSQSPSNKVTEKGKDVELRCDPISGHTALYWYRQSLGQGLEFLIYFQGNSAPDKSGLPSDRFSAERTGGSVSTLTIQRTQQEDSAVYLCASSLQGGITYEQYFGPGTRLTVT.

In nucleotides, the CDR3 is TGTGCCAGCAGCTCGGACGGAAAGAACACTGAAGCTTTCTTT. Its protein product is CASSSDGKNTEAFF. The chain uses TRBV5-4 and TRBJ1-1; D is ambiguous. With 3 bases removed from V and 1 base from J, the gap between germline ends came to 10 bases. Germline assignment: CDR1 SGHNT and CDR2 YYREEE (reference sequence). This CDR3 spans 14 amino acids.

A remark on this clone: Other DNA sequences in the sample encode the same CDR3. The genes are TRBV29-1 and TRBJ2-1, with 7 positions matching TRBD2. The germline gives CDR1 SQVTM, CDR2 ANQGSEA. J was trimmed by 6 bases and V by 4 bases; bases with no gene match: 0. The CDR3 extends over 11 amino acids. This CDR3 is CSVGGGNEQFF. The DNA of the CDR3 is TGCAGCGTTGGGGGGGGCAATGAGCAGTTCTTC.

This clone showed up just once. This CDR3 reads CASSSQAGVPETQYF. CDR3 nucleotides: TGTGCCAGCAGCTCCCAAGCGGGAGTCCCAGAGACCCAGTACTTC. The rearrangement uses TRBV7-2 and TRBJ2-5; TRBD2 aligns across 8 bases. In germline, CDR1 is SGHTA, CDR2 FQGNSA. This CDR3 has 15 residues. Germline trimming cut 4 bases from V and 4 bases from J; bases unmatched to any gene: 8.

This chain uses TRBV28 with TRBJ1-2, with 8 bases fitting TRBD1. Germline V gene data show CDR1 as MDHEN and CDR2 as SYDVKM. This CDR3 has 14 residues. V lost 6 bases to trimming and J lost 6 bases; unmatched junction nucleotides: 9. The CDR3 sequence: CASSQGQGLNGYTF. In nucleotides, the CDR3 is TGTGCCAGCAGCCAAGGACAGGGCCTAAATGGCTACACCTTC.

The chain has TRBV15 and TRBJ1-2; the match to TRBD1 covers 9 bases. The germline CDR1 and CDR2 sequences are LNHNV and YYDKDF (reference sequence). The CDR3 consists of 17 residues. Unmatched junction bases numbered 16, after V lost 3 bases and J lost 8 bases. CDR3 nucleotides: TGTGCCACCAGCAGTTACACCGGGACAGGGTTGAGGGGAGGCTACACCTTC. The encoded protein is CATSSYTGTGLRGGYTF.

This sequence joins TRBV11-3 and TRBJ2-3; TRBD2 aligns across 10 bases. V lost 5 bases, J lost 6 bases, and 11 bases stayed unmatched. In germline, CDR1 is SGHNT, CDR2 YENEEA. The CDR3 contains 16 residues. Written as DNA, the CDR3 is TGTGCCAGCAGCGAGGGGGTAGCGGGAGGAGAGGATACGCAGTATTTT. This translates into CASSEGVAGGEDTQYF. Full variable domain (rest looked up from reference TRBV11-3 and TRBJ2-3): EAGVVQSPRYKIIEKKQPVAFWCNPISGHNTLYWYLQNLGQGPELLIRYENEEAVDDSQLPKDRFSAERLKGVDSTLKIQPAELGDSAVYLCASSEGVAGGEDTQYFGPGTRLTVL.

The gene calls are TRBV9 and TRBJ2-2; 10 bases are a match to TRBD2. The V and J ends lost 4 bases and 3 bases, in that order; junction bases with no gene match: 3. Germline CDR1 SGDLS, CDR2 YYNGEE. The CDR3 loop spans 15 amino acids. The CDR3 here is CASSKSGRDTGELFF. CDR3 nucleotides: TGTGCCAGCAGCAAGAGCGGGAGGGACACCGGGGAGCTGTTTTTT. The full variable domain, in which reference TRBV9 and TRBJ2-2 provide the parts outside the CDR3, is DSGVTQTPKHLITATGQRVTLRCSPRSGDLSVYWYQQSLDQGLQFLIQYYNGEERAKGNILERFSAQQFPDLHSELNLSSLELGDSALYFCASSKSGRDTGELFFGEGSRLTVL.

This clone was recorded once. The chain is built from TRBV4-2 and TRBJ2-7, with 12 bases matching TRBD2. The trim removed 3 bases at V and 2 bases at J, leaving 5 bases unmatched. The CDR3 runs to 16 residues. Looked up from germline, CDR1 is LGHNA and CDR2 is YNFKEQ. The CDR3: CASSHLGLAGTYEQYF. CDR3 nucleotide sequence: TGTGCCAGCAGCCATTTAGGACTAGCGGGAACCTACGAGCAGTACTTC.

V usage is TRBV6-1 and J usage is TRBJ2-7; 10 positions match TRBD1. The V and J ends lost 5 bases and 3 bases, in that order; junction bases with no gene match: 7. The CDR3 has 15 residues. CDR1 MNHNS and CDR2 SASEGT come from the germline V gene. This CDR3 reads CASSPWGDRGYEQYF. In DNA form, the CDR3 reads TGTGCCAGCAGTCCCTGGGGGGACAGGGGCTACGAGCAGTACTTC.

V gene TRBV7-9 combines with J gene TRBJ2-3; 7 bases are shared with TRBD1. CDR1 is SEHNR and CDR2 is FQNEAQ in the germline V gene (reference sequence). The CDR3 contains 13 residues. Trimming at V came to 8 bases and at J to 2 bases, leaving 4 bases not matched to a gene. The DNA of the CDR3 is TGTGCCAGCGGGGACAGAGACACAGATACGCAGTATTTT. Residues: CASGDRDTDTQYF.

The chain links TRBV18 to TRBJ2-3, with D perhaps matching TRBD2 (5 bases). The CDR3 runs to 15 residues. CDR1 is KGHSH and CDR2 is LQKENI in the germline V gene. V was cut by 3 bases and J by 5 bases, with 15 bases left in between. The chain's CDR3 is CASSPGLAQKDTQYF. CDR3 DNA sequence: TGTGCCAGCTCACCGGGTCTAGCCCAGAAAGATACGCAGTATTTT.

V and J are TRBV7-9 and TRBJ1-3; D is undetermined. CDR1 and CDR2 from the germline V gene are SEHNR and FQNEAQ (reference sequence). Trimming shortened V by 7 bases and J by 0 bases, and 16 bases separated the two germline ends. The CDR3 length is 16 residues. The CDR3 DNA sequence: TGTGCCAGCATCCCCGGACCCCCTCCCTCTGGAAACACCATATATTTT. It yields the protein CASIPGPPPSGNTIYF.

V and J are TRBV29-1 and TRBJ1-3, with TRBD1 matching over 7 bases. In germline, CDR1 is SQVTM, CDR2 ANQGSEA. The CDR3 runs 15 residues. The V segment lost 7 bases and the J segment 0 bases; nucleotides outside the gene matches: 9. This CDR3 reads CSASNRGSSGNTIYF. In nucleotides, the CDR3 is TGCAGCGCCTCAAACAGGGGAAGCTCTGGAAACACCATATATTTT.

This CDR3 reads CASSQVAGEPEQYF. The CDR3 nucleotides read TGTGCCAGCAGCCAAGTGGCGGGAGAACCCGAGCAGTACTTC. The chain combines TRBV4-2 with TRBJ2-7, with 7 bases identical to TRBD2. The CDR3 spans 14 residues. The junction had 6 bases not matched to a gene; V was cut back by 1 base and J by 6 bases. Looked up from germline, CDR1 is LGHNA and CDR2 is YNFKEQ.

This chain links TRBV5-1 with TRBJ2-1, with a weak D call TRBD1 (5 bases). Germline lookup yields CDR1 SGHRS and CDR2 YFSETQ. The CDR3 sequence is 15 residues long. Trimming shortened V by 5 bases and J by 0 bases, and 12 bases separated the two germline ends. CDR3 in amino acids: CASRTDPYSYNEQFF. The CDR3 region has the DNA TGCGCCAGCAGGACAGACCCCTACTCCTACAATGAGCAGTTCTTC.